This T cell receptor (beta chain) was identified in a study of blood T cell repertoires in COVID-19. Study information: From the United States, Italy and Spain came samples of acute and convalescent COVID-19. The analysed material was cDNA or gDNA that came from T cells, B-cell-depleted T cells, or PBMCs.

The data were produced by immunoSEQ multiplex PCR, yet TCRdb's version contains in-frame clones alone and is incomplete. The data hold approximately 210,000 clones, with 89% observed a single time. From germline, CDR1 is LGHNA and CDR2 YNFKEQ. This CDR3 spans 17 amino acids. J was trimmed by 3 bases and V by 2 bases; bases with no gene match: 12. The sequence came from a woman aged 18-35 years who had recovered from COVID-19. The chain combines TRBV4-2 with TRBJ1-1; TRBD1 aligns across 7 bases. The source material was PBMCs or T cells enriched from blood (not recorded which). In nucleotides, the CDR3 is TGTGCCAGCAGCCAAAGGGGGTACAGGGGAATGGACACTGAAGCTTTCTTT. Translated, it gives CASSQRGYRGMDTEAFF.